The clone carrying this TCR beta chain appeared many times. Its matching antigen is unknown. Constant-region reverse primers amplified full-length variable regions, followed by semi-nested Nested Universal Primer A PCR. One entry per CDR3 protein results from TCRdb running MiXCR on the 5' RACE reads. The sample holds 30,000 or so distinct CDR3 sequences; roughly 30% are singletons and the top ten take about 2.3%. General observations from the study: The larger-cohort validation was restricted to a single TCR beta V-J rearrangement rather than whole repertoires.

V lost 5 bases and J lost 12, with 13 bases in between. Germline CDR1 SNHLY, CDR2 FYNNEI. The CDR3 has 12 residues. The sorted Tregs were CD4+CD25+CD127-/low cells. The chain joins TRBV2 to TRBJ1-4; D not certain. Sequencing was done on a sample of tumor-infiltrating Tregs sorted from the breast tumor. This sequence originates from a female donor with breast cancer. The CDR3 here is CASSHPGIELFF. Written as DNA, the CDR3 is TGTGCCAGCAGTCACCCGGGAATCGAACTGTTTTTT.